A selection of T cell receptor beta chains follows, all from one sample in a study of cytomegalovirus exposure and HLA in healthy donors. Only in-frame clones appear in the TCRdb table, and some are missing; sequencing was by immunoSEQ multiplex PCR. Among more than 110,000 clones, about 79% were seen once, and the ten largest hold 2.8%. The material sequenced was PBMCs. These TCRs come from a male donor in good health and CMV-seronegative. The CDR3 runs from the conserved cysteine through the conserved F or W. A D gene is named only where the DNA matches it firmly. Clone size appears in some rows only: once, few, many, or a class for an expanded clone.

d_gene | j_gene | v_gene | abundance | CDR3nt | CDR3aa
TRBD1 | TRBJ1-4 | TRBV5-1 | - | TGCGCCAGCAGCATTAGACAGGGGAGTGCTGAAAAACTGTTTTTT | CASSIRQGSAEKLFF
TRBD1 | TRBJ2-2 | TRBV7-6 | - | TGTGCCAGCAGCTTCTCACAGGGGGGCACCGGGGAGCTGTTTTTT | CASSFSQGGTGELFF
- | TRBJ1-3 | TRBV5-1 | - | TGCGCCAGCGGGCCTTCCGGGATCTCTGGAAACACCATATATTTT | CASGPSGISGNTIYF
TRBD1 | TRBJ2-2 | TRBV30 | few | TGTGCCGGAGCGGACAGGGCGAACACCGGGGAGCTGTTTTTT | CAGADRANTGELFF
TRBD2 | TRBJ2-3 | TRBV27 | - | TGTGCCAGCAGTTTGCTACTAGCGGGAGTTGCAGATACGCAGTATTTT | CASSLLLAGVADTQYF
TRBD2 | TRBJ2-5 | TRBV19 | - | TGTGCCAGTAGTATCCCAGCGGGAGGGCCGGAGACCCAGTACTTC | CASSIPAGGPETQYF
TRBD2 | TRBJ2-7 | TRBV29-1 | - | TGCAGCGTTGCGTCTATGGGAGGGGCCTACGAGCAGTACTTC | CSVASMGGAYEQYF
TRBD2 | TRBJ2-7 | TRBV10-3 | few | TGTGCCATCAGTGAGGGACTAGCGGACAACGAGCAGTACTTC | CAISEGLADNEQYF
- | TRBJ2-2 | TRBV5-1 | few | TGCGCCAGCAGCCGAACAGGAACAGGAGGGGAGCTGTTTTTT | CASSRTGTGGELFF
- | TRBJ1-5 | TRBV5-1 | - | TGCGCCAGCAGCTTGGCTGGGGCAGGACAGCCCCAGCATTTT | CASSLAGAGQPQHF
TRBD2 | TRBJ2-3 | TRBV15 | - | TGTGCCACCAGGGGGCTAGCGGGACTGAGCACAGATACGCAGTATTTT | CATRGLAGLSTDTQYF
- | TRBJ2-3 | TRBV5-1 | - | TGCGCCAGCAGCTTGGAGGGGGGGGCCACAGATACGCAGTATTTT | CASSLEGGATDTQYF
TRBD1 | TRBJ2-5 | TRBV4-1 | - | TGCGCCAGCAGCCAAGAATCGACAGGGGGTATAGGGACCCAGTACTTC | CASSQESTGGIGTQYF
TRBD1 | TRBJ1-5 | TRBV29-1 | - | TGCAGCGTTCGGACAGGGAATCAGCCCCAGCATTTT | CSVRTGNQPQHF
- | TRBJ1-2 | TRBV21-1 | - | TGTGCCAGCAGCAAAGGACAGGCAGTAGGCTATGGCTACACCTTC | CASSKGQAVGYGYTF
- | TRBJ2-5 | TRBV11-2 | - | TGTGCCAGCAGCTTAGTTGGTAGCTCCGGAGGCGGGGAGACCCAGTACTTC | CASSLVGSSGGGETQYF
TRBD2 | TRBJ2-1 | TRBV6-4 | - | TGTGCCAGCAGTGAGGTATTGGGACTAGCGATGGGCAGGGACAATGAGCAGTTCTTC | CASSEVLGLAMGRDNEQFF
TRBD1 | TRBJ1-1 | TRBV15 | - | TGTGCCACCAGCAGGGACAGGGAAGAAGCTTTCTTT | CATSRDREEAFF
TRBD1 | TRBJ1-6 | TRBV4-3 | - | TGCGCCAGCAGCCAAGAAGTTTGGGGAGCAGGGGGTAATTCACCCCTCCACTTT | CASSQEVWGAGGNSPLHF
TRBD1 | TRBJ1-2 | TRBV4-2 | - | TGTGCCAGCAGCCAACCGGGACAGATAAACTATGGCTACACCTTC | CASSQPGQINYGYTF
- | TRBJ1-3 | TRBV5-1 | once | TGCGCCAGCAGCTTGTCTCTGAGCTCTGGAAACACCATATATTTT | CASSLSLSSGNTIYF
TRBD1 | TRBJ2-7 | TRBV27 | few | TGTGCCAGCAGTCCGCGCGGGGACAGGTCAGGGCAGTACTTC | CASSPRGDRSGQYF
- | TRBJ1-5 | TRBV19 | - | TGTGCCAGTAGCCCCGGGACACCTTATCAGCCCCAGCATTTT | CASSPGTPYQPQHF
- | TRBJ1-5 | TRBV30 | once | TGTGCCTGGAGGACAGGCGCCAATCAGCCCCAGCATTTT | CAWRTGANQPQHF
- | TRBJ2-6 | TRBV9 | - | TGTGCCAGCAGCCCAGGAGGGGATCATGGGGCCAACGTCCTGACTTTC | CASSPGGDHGANVLTF
TRBD1 | TRBJ1-3 | TRBV19 | - | TGTGCCAGTACCTCAGGGGGTTCTGGAAACACCATATATTTT | CASTSGGSGNTIYF
- | TRBJ2-1 | TRBV10-3 | - | TGTGCCATCAGTGATAATGATGAGCAGTTCTTC | CAISDNDEQFF
TRBD1 | TRBJ2-3 | TRBV5-4 | once | TGTGCCAGCAGCTTGGGGGGGCGACAGGGGACAGATACGCAGTATTTT | CASSLGGRQGTDTQYF
TRBD1 | TRBJ2-7 | TRBV13 | - | TGTGCCAGCAGCCCGGGGACAGGGCGAAACGAGCAGTACTTC | CASSPGTGRNEQYF
- | TRBJ2-3 | TRBV5-1 | - | TGCGCCAGCAGCTCTGGAGGGACGGAAACAGATACGCAGTATTTT | CASSSGGTETDTQYF
- | TRBJ1-2 | TRBV6-5 | - | TGTGCCAGCAGTTATTTGAGCGGGAACTATGGCTACACCTTC | CASSYLSGNYGYTF
TRBD1 | TRBJ1-5 | TRBV30 | - | TGTGCCTGGAGTGTACTGACGGGACAGGGGAATCAGCCCCAGCATTTT | CAWSVLTGQGNQPQHF
- | TRBJ2-5 | TRBV27 | - | TGTGCCAGCAGTCCCCCCACGCAACGGGAGACCCAGTACTTC | CASSPPTQRETQYF
TRBD1 | TRBJ1-6 | TRBV2 | - | TGTGCCAGAAAACAGGGGGCCCGGGGTAATTCACCCCTCCACTTT | CARKQGARGNSPLHF
TRBD2 | TRBJ2-3 | TRBV30 | few | TGTGCCTGGAGCGTAGCGGGCGACCGCACAGATACGCAGTATTTT | CAWSVAGDRTDTQYF
TRBD1 | TRBJ1-2 | TRBV5-4 | - | TGTGCCAGCAGCTCGGGGACAGGGCTGACTAACTATGGCTACACCTTC | CASSSGTGLTNYGYTF
TRBD1 | TRBJ1-2 | TRBV7-9 | - | TGTGCCAGCAGCCCCCCAACAGGGGACTATGGCTACACCTTC | CASSPPTGDYGYTF
- | TRBJ2-5 | TRBV7-2 | - | TGTGCCAGCAGCTGGCGGGGTTATCAAGAGACCCAGTACTTC | CASSWRGYQETQYF
- | TRBJ2-7 | TRBV19 | - | TGTGCCAGTACCCCCGGGTGGAGGGGACCCTACGAGCAGTACTTC | CASTPGWRGPYEQYF
- | TRBJ1-2 | TRBV19 | - | TGTGCCAGTAGTAGAACCGACAGGTCTAACTATGGCTACACCTTC | CASSRTDRSNYGYTF
- | TRBJ1-1 | TRBV29-1 | - | TGCAGCGTTGTTAGTGGCACTGAAGCTTTCTTT | CSVVSGTEAFF
TRBD2 | TRBJ2-7 | TRBV7-9 | few | TGTGCCAGCAGCCCGGGGGGGGGATACGAGCAGTACTTC | CASSPGGGYEQYF
- | TRBJ2-7 | TRBV18 | - | TGTGCCAGCTCACCAGCCAAGGCAGGCACCTACGAGCAGTACTTC | CASSPAKAGTYEQYF
TRBD1 | TRBJ1-5 | TRBV18 | - | TGTGCCAGCTCACCAGGGACAGGGCAGGATCAGCCCCAGCATTTT | CASSPGTGQDQPQHF
TRBD2 | TRBJ2-3 | TRBV5-5 | - | TGTGCCAGCAGCTTGGGAGCTAGCGGGAGCACAGATACGCAGTATTTT | CASSLGASGSTDTQYF
- | TRBJ1-6 | TRBV10-3 | - | TGTGCCATCCGGAGGGAAGCTTCACCCCTCCACTTT | CAIRREASPLHF
TRBD2 | TRBJ2-1 | TRBV6-4 | - | TGTGCCAGCAGTGACCCTAGCGGGGGGGAAAATGAGCAGTTCTTC | CASSDPSGGENEQFF
TRBD1 | TRBJ1-4 | TRBV19 | few | TGTGCCAGTAGGACCGGACAGGGATTCGAAAAACTGTTTTTT | CASRTGQGFEKLFF
- | TRBJ1-2 | TRBV12-5 | - | TGTGCTAGTGGTTTGACCCCACGGACAGACAACTATGGCTACACCTTC | CASGLTPRTDNYGYTF
TRBD1 | TRBJ2-1 | TRBV6-6 | - | TGTGCCAGCAGTGCCGGGATGGGACAGGGCCACAATGAGCAGTTCTTC | CASSAGMGQGHNEQFF
TRBD1 | TRBJ1-2 | TRBV5-1 | - | TGCGCCAGCAGCTTGGCAGGACAGGGGGTATATGGCTACCCCTTC | CASSLAGQGVYGYPF
- | TRBJ2-5 | TRBV9 | - | TGTGCCAGCAGCACCCGGACCGGGATTCAAGAGACCCAGTACTTC | CASSTRTGIQETQYF
- | TRBJ1-4 | TRBV4-2 | - | TGTGCCAGCAGCCAAGATCTGCACTTCCCGACTGCTGAAAAACTGTTTTTT | CASSQDLHFPTAEKLFF